The rows below give T cell receptor beta chains drawn from one sample of a study of OX40 agonist ivuxolimab in advanced cancers. This table comes from immunoSEQ multiplex PCR, and its TCRdb copy is limited to in-frame clones, with some not included. The table lists approximately 58,000 clones, 70% to 80% of them singletons, with approximately 1.1% in the top ten. The sample consisted of CD4+ or CD8+ T cells sorted from blood, taken in a trial of the OX40 agonist ivuxolimab. Receptors originate from an adult with an advanced solid tumor such as melanoma, head and neck, liver or kidney cancer. Both conserved end residues are part of each CDR3. The D gene is left open where the match is weak. Size is stated for part of the rows, as once, few or many counts, or as a class when the clone is expanded.

>TRBJ1-1|.|.|TRBV11-1
CASSFTGLLAGGTEAFF
TGTGCCAGCAGCTTCACAGGACTGTTAGCGGGTGGCACTGAAGCTTTCTTT
>TRBJ2-5|many|.|TRBV7-6
CASSLVSEGETQYF
TGTGCCAGCAGCTTAGTCTCCGAGGGGGAGACCCAGTACTTC
>TRBJ1-1|few|.|TRBV2
CASSETGREAFF
TGTGCCAGCAGTGAAACAGGGCGTGAAGCTTTCTTT
>TRBJ1-2|.|.|TRBV29-1
CSTEGGLSYTF
TGCAGCACCGAGGGGGGTTTGAGCTACACCTTC
>TRBJ2-2|.|TRBD2|TRBV18
CASSLSTAGGNTGELFF
TGTGCCAGCTCACTTTCGACTGCGGGGGGGAACACCGGGGAGCTGTTTTTT
>TRBJ2-5|.|TRBD2|TRBV7-3
CASSTGLAGGSETQYF
TGTGCCAGCAGCACGGGACTAGCGGGGGGCAGTGAGACCCAGTACTTC
>TRBJ2-7|.|TRBD1|TRBV7-9
CASSPRGTGDFYEQYF
TGTGCCAGCAGCCCCCGGGGGACAGGAGACTTCTACGAGCAGTACTTC
>TRBJ1-6|.|TRBD1|TRBV14
CASSQGTGGSSPLHF
TGTGCCAGCAGCCAAGGGACAGGGGGCAGTTCACCCCTCCACTTT
>TRBJ1-3|.|.|TRBV2
CASRVSGNTIYF
TGTGCCAGCAGGGTCTCTGGAAACACCATATATTTT
>TRBJ2-7|.|TRBD1|TRBV6-1
CASSEDGQATHEQYF
TGTGCCAGCAGTGAAGACGGACAGGCTACACACGAGCAGTACTTC
>TRBJ2-2|.|.|TRBV7-6
CASSSPGAGQNTGELFF
TGTGCCAGCAGCTCCCCCGGGGCGGGACAGAACACCGGGGAGCTGTTTTTT
>TRBJ2-7|.|.|TRBV18
CASSPPGSYEQYF
TGTGCCAGCTCACCACCGGGCTCCTACGAGCAGTACTTC
>TRBJ1-5|few|.|TRBV6-1
CASSALGGQPQHF
TGTGCCAGCAGTGCGCTTGGAGGGCAGCCCCAGCATTTT
>TRBJ1-1|.|.|TRBV18
CASSPGGGAMNTEAFF
TGTGCCAGCTCACCGGGAGGGGGAGCCATGAACACTGAAGCTTTCTTT
>TRBJ2-5|once|.|TRBV7-8
CASSPFRVGETQYF
TGTGCCAGCAGCCCCTTCAGGGTAGGAGAGACCCAGTACTTC
>TRBJ2-7|.|.|TRBV19
CASSKDLSYEQYF
TGTGCCAGTAGCAAAGACTTGTCCTACGAGCAGTACTTC
>TRBJ2-3|.|.|TRBV2
CASSEQGGTQYF
TGTGCCAGCAGTGAACAGGGGGGAACGCAGTATTTT
>TRBJ2-3|.|TRBD2|TRBV5-1
CASSFDLAGGPVGTDTQYF
TGCGCCAGCAGCTTCGACCTAGCGGGAGGGCCGGTGGGCACAGATACGCAGTATTTT
>TRBJ1-5|.|TRBD1|TRBV6-5
CASRGGFDSNQPQHF
TGTGCCAGCCGAGGGGGCTTCGATAGCAATCAGCCCCAGCATTTT
>TRBJ2-7|.|TRBD2|TRBV28
CASSLALAEIYEQYF
TGTGCCAGCAGTTTAGCCCTAGCGGAAATCTACGAGCAGTACTTC
>TRBJ2-3|.|TRBD1|TRBV6-5
CASSRQGRNTDTQYF
TGTGCCAGCAGCCGACAGGGCCGGAACACAGATACGCAGTATTTT
>TRBJ2-2|.|TRBD1|TRBV10-3
CAISGGADRDTGELFF
TGTGCCATCAGTGGGGGGGCGGACAGGGACACCGGGGAGCTGTTTTTT
>TRBJ1-3|.|.|TRBV28
CASEKGEAGNTIYF
TGTGCCAGTGAGAAAGGGGAGGCTGGAAACACCATATATTTT
>TRBJ1-2|.|TRBD1|TRBV5-6
CASSLGQGDGYTF
TGTGCCAGCAGCCTGGGACAGGGTGATGGCTACACCTTC
>TRBJ2-7|.|.|TRBV6-1
CASSPRGGLYEQYF
TGTGCCAGCAGCCCCAGGGGGGGCCTCTACGAGCAGTACTTC
>TRBJ2-7|.|.|TRBV6-5
CASSYSASTDYEQYF
TGTGCCAGCAGTTACTCGGCTAGCACAGATTACGAGCAGTACTTC
>TRBJ1-4|.|TRBD1|TRBV2
CASSPTGDGEKLFF
TGTGCCAGCAGCCCGACAGGGGACGGCGAAAAACTGTTTTTT
>TRBJ1-3|.|.|TRBV18
CASSPIQGDGNTIYF
TGTGCCAGCTCACCAATACAGGGCGACGGAAACACCATATATTTT
>TRBJ2-7|.|.|TRBV6-1
CASRGSLLYEQYF
TGTGCCAGCCGCGGGTCCCTTCTCTACGAGCAGTACTTC
>TRBJ2-1|.|TRBD2|TRBV9
CASSPQLAGVGEQFF
TGTGCCAGCAGCCCACAGCTAGCGGGAGTGGGTGAGCAGTTCTTC